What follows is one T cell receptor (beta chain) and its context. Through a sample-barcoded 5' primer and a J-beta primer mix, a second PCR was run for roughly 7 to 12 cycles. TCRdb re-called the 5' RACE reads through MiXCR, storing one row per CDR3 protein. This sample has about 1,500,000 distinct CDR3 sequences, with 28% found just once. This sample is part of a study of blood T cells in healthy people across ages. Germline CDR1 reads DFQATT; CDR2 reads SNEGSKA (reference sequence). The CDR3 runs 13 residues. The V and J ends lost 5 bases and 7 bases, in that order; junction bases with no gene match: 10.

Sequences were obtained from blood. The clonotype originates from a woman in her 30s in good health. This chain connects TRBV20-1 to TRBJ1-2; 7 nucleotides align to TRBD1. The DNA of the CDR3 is TGCAGTGCTCGGGACAGCCACCCCGGTGGCTACACCTTC. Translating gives CSARDSHPGGYTF.